Each of the 17 T cell receptor beta chains below was sequenced from the same sample in a study of a mutant IDH1 vaccine in newly diagnosed glioma. Indicated time point: week 11, during vaccination. Topical imiquimod accompanied each vaccine dose, which consisted of 300 ug of mutant IDH1 20-mer peptide. Profiled with immunoSEQ multiplex PCR; TCRdb holds only in-frame clones, not every one. This sample has 110,000 or so clones, with 85% to 90% found just once. These TCRs' antigens remain unknown. The specimen comprised PBMCs, sampled from a glioma patient whose treatment included an IDH1 peptide vaccine. These receptors were obtained from a woman aged 45-59 years with glioma.

This clone has just a few counts. This chain joins TRBV7-9 and TRBJ1-5; no clear D gene. Trimming left V 5 bases short and J 0 bases short, with 5 bases between. The CDR3 is made up of 13 amino acids. Germline V lookup: CDR1 SEHNR, CDR2 FQNEAQ (reference sequence). In nucleotides, the CDR3 is TGTGCCAGCAGCACCGATAGCAATCAGCCCCAGCATTTT. Its protein product is CASSTDSNQPQHF.

This chain connects TRBV7-9 to TRBJ2-7, with 7 bases lining up with TRBD1. The CDR3 is 14 amino acids. CDR1 SEHNR and CDR2 FQNEAQ come from the germline V gene (reference sequence). V lost 2 bases to trimming and J lost 5 bases; unmatched junction nucleotides: 6. CDR3 nucleotide sequence: TGTGCCAGCAGCTTAACAGGGGCTAACGACGAGCAGTACTTC. Translation gives CASSLTGANDEQYF.

The rearrangement links TRBV6-1 to TRBJ1-2, with D possibly matching TRBD1 (5 bases). CDR1 MNHNS and CDR2 SASEGT come from the germline V gene. V was clipped by 7 bases and J by 7 bases, with 19 bases between them. The CDR3 extends over 14 amino acids. CDR3 DNA sequence: TGTGCCAGCACCCCCCGGAGGGGAGAAGGTGGCTACACCTTC. Translated: CASTPRRGEGGYTF.

The rearrangement uses TRBV7-6 and TRBJ2-1, with D uncertain. Deletions cut 1 base from V and 10 bases from J, with 8 bases between. Germline V gene data show CDR1 as SGHVS and CDR2 as FNYEAQ. The CDR3 loop spans 12 amino acids. CDR3 sequence: CASSLVGEEQFF. As DNA, the CDR3 is TGTGCCAGCAGCTTAGTGGGTGAGGAGCAGTTCTTC.

CDR3 sequence: CASSLPDSIYNEQFF. DNA of the CDR3: TGCGCCAGCAGCTTACCGGACTCGATTTACAATGAGCAGTTCTTC. V gene TRBV5-1 combines with J gene TRBJ2-1; possibly TRBD2 for D (5 bases). The ends were cut back, 2 bases at V and 4 bases at J, with 13 bases in the middle. There are 15 residues in the CDR3. Germline loops: CDR1 SGHRS, CDR2 YFSETQ. Variable domain in full (rest from reference TRBV5-1 and TRBJ2-1): KAGVTQTPRYLIKTRGQQVTLSCSPISGHRSVSWYQQTPGQGLQFLFEYFSETQRNKGNFPGRFSGRQFSNSRSEMNVSTLELGDSALYLCASSLPDSIYNEQFFGPGTRLTVL.

J is TRBJ2-5 and V is TRBV2, with 14 bases matching TRBD2. CDR3 length: 15 amino acids. The junction had 6 bases not matched to a gene; V was cut back by 6 bases and J by 6 bases. CDR1 and CDR2 from the germline V gene are SNHLY and FYNNEI. This chain's CDR3 is CASSEGLAGVKTQYF. As DNA, the CDR3 is TGTGCCAGCAGCGAGGGACTAGCGGGAGTAAAGACCCAGTACTTC.

The CDR3 region is CASSLDRGPVTDTQYF. For the CDR3, the DNA is TGCGCCAGCAGCTTGGATCGCGGACCAGTCACAGATACGCAGTATTTT. This sequence joins TRBV5-1 and TRBJ2-3, with D hard to call. The germline V gene has CDR1 SGHRS and CDR2 YFSETQ. CDR3 length equals 16 residues. Trimming pared 0 bases from V and 2 bases from J, leaving 13 bases between.

The chain uses TRBV19 and TRBJ2-1; TRBD2 might be the D (6 bases). The V end was cut by 9 bases, the J end by 5 bases, with 14 bases between. The CDR3 has 13 residues. CDR1 LNHDA and CDR2 SQIVND come from the germline V gene (reference sequence). In DNA, the CDR3 is TGTGCCAGCTCTATTCTAGCGAACAATGAGCAGTTCTTC. Translation: CASSILANNEQFF.

V is TRBV6-5 and J is TRBJ1-3, with D possibly being TRBD1 (6 bases). Germline-derived CDR1 and CDR2 are MNHEY and SVGAGI. V gave up 6 bases and J gave up 2 bases, with 11 bases separating them. This CDR3 has 14 amino acids. DNA for the CDR3: TGTGCCAGCAGGCCACAGGGTACTGGAAACACCATATATTTT. Translation gives CASRPQGTGNTIYF.

V usage is TRBV11-2 and J usage is TRBJ2-2; the D is unclear. Germline V gene lookup returns CDR1 SGHAT and CDR2 FQNNGV. V lost 5 bases to trimming and J lost 7 bases, with 8 bases between them. This CDR3 is 12 amino acids long. In nucleotides, the CDR3 is TGTGCCAGCAGCCAAGGTGGCGGGGAGCTGTTTTTT. Encoded protein: CASSQGGGELFF.

This sequence joins TRBV10-3 and TRBJ1-5; D call uncertain. Trimming left V 2 bases short and J 2 bases short, with 10 bases between. Germline lookup yields CDR1 ENHRY and CDR2 SYGVKD. The CDR3 sequence is 15 residues long. CDR3 sequence reads: CAISEGSKGNQPQHF. The CDR3 DNA is TGTGCCATCAGTGAGGGATCTAAGGGCAATCAGCCCCAGCATTTT.

This chain uses TRBV6-6 with TRBJ2-7; 9 bases agree with TRBD2. Germline lookup yields CDR1 MNHNY and CDR2 SVGAGI (reference sequence). The CDR3 extends over 16 amino acids. The V gene end was trimmed by 0 bases and the J gene end by 3 bases; junction bases not matched to a gene: 6. The CDR3 DNA sequence: TGTGCCAGCAGTTACTCGGGCGGGAGGGCCCTCTACGAGCAGTACTTC. It yields the protein CASSYSGGRALYEQYF.

The rearrangement links TRBV5-4 to TRBJ2-1; tentative D call: TRBD1 (5 bases). Germline CDR1 and CDR2: SGHNT and YYREEE (reference sequence). V shed 2 bases and J shed 4 bases, with 10 bases lying between them. There are 14 residues in the CDR3. Here the CDR3 DNA reads TGTGCCAGCAGCTTAGGGCAGGGTTACAATGAGCAGTTCTTC. It specifies CASSLGQGYNEQFF.

The genes are TRBV28 and TRBJ1-4, with a possible D match to TRBD1 (6 bases). The CDR3 contains 15 residues. Per the germline V gene, CDR1 is MDHEN and CDR2 is SYDVKM. Trimming removed 8 bases from V and 8 bases from J, with 21 bases in between. CDR3 sequence: CASLHGRGVGEKLFF. Here the CDR3 DNA reads TGTGCCAGCCTCCATGGCAGGGGCGTAGGGGAAAAACTGTTTTTT.

The J gene is TRBJ2-2, the V gene TRBV18; D possibly corresponds to TRBD2 (6 bases). CDR1 is KGHSH, CDR2 LQKENI, per germline. V was cut by 3 bases and J by 0 bases, with 11 bases left in between. The length of the CDR3 is 16 residues. CDR3 amino acids: CASSPIGGANTGELFF. The CDR3 nucleotides are TGTGCCAGCTCACCGATAGGAGGGGCGAACACCGGGGAGCTGTTTTTT. The complete variable domain, with remaining parts taken from reference TRBV18 and TRBJ2-2, reads NAGVMQNPRHLVRRRGQEARLRCSPMKGHSHVYWYRQLPEEGLKFMVYLQKENIIDESGMPKERFSAEFPKEGPSILRIQQVVRGDSAAYFCASSPIGGANTGELFFGEGSRLTVL.

CDR3 region: CAWSTGGSGNTIYF. CDR3 nucleotides: TGTGCCTGGAGTACTGGGGGCTCTGGAAACACCATATATTTT. The chain has TRBV30 and TRBJ1-3; a weak D match, TRBD1 (5 bases). The V and J ends lost 2 bases and 0 bases respectively, with 8 bases between them. Germline V gene sequence: CDR1 GTSNPN, CDR2 SVGIG (reference sequence). CDR3 length: 14 residues.

V and J are TRBV19 and TRBJ2-2; 10 bases agree with TRBD1. This CDR3 region has 16 residues. Germline assignment: CDR1 LNHDA and CDR2 SQIVND (reference sequence). With 5 bases clipped from V and 2 bases from J, the junction kept 5 bases outside the gene matches. The CDR3 here is CASSGQGGVNTGELFF. For the CDR3, the DNA is TGTGCCAGTAGTGGACAGGGGGGTGTAAACACCGGGGAGCTGTTTTTT.